In this sample, the clone carrying this T cell receptor beta chain turned up a few times. Its target is not known. What was amplified from RNA transcripts were TCR beta CDR3 regions. When the TCR CDR3 underwent first-round RT-PCR, the HTBI primer set was used. In TCRdb, the multiplex PCR reads were re-called with MiXCR into one record per CDR3 protein. The sample records 500,000 to 650,000 distinct CDR3 sequences, 17% being singletons. The cohort's ophthalmopathy patients, a group with duration under 3 months, had a Clinical Activity Score of at least 3 and a NOSPECS grade of at least 4. This CDR3 comprises 13 residues. Trimming removed 2 bases at V and 8 bases at J, with 11 bases between. CDR1 SGDLS and CDR2 YYNGEE come from the germline V gene. These data belong to a study of T cells in Graves' hyperthyroidism and ophthalmopathy. Study observations and caveats: Ophthalmopathy, as predicted by the model, came a median about six months after the prediction. Blood shared most expanded thyroid clonotypes above 0.001. A 13 V-J signature model discriminated ophthalmopathy versus stable hyperthyroidism.

The chain employs TRBV9 and TRBJ2-1; D is undetermined. The source is a woman between 18 and 30 years old with Graves' ophthalmopathy. The sample comprised blood. As DNA, the CDR3 is TGTGCCAGCAGCGTTGACCAGGATGATGAGCAGTTCTTC. Amino acid sequence: CASSVDQDDEQFF.